This record concerns one T cell receptor (beta chain) sequence. Its antigen is not identified. The sample comes from a study of identical twins. Study conclusions and caveats: Analyses of zero insertions could be partly confounded by invariant MAIT and iNKT cells. Out-of-frame beta sequences exhibited a weaker degree of excess twin sharing.

Trimming removed 6 bases at V and 7 bases at J, with 15 bases between. Germline V gives CDR1 ENHRY, CDR2 SYGVKD. This CDR3 comprises 13 residues. TCRdb used MiXCR to reprocess the 5' RACE reads, holding one entry per CDR3 protein. Of hundreds of thousands of distinct CDR3 sequences listed, about a fifth are singletons. This sample was shared with a second study, whose subject was yellow fever vaccine responses in identical twins.

The sequenced sample was CD4+ T cells sorted from blood. This sequence joins TRBV10-3 and TRBJ2-5; perhaps TRBD2 as D (6 bases). This clonotype was sampled from a woman aged 18-30 years in good health. CDR3 amino acids: CAIRGDSSGTQYF. The CDR3 nucleotides are TGTGCCATCAGGGGGGACTCCTCGGGGACCCAGTACTTC.